A single sample is the source of the 28 T cell receptor beta chains below, sequenced in a study of blood T cells in healthy people across ages. The use of a sample-barcoded 5' primer and a J-beta primer mix characterized a second PCR of 7 to 11 cycles. TCRdb reprocessed the 5' RACE reads with MiXCR, giving one entry per CDR3 protein. This sample yields around 1,900,000 distinct CDR3 sequences, of which about two fifths are seen a single time; under 30% belongs to the top ten. The sequenced material came from blood. The receptors originated from a human donor in good health.

This clonotype was detected only a few times. The chain employs TRBV28 and TRBJ1-6; no firm D call. CDR3 size: 16 residues. CDR1 and CDR2 (germline): MDHEN, SYDVKM. V was clipped by 6 bases and J by 3 bases, with 15 bases between them. CDR3 in amino acids: CASRSTTTGYNSPLHF. The CDR3 bases are TGTGCCAGCAGAAGTACCACTACCGGCTATAATTCACCCCTCCACTTT.

The CDR3 region has the DNA TGCGCCAGCAGCCAATCTCTAGCGGGGGGGCCTGGTGGTGAGCAGTTCTTC. Encoded protein: CASSQSLAGGPGGEQFF. The chain has TRBV4-1 and TRBJ2-1; 12 nucleotides agree with TRBD2. V lost 2 bases to trimming and J lost 9 bases; unmatched junction nucleotides: 11. The CDR3 contains 17 residues. Germline V gives CDR1 MGHRA, CDR2 YSYEKL.

The chain combines TRBV12-3 or TRBV12-4 with TRBJ2-5; 7 bases fit TRBD1. The J call is doubtful: the DNA matches TRBJ2-7 better. CDR3 length: 13 residues. The CDR3 nucleotides are TGTGCCAGCAGTTTACTAGACAGGGCCGAGCAGTACTTC. It encodes CASSLLDRAEQYF.

This clonotype turned up a few times. The genes are TRBV6-2 or TRBV6-3 and TRBJ2-1; D gene uncertain. V was trimmed by 7 bases and J by 0 bases, leaving 10 bases between them. Germline V CDR1 and CDR2: MNHEY, SVGEGT. CDR3 length: 14 amino acids. DNA of the CDR3: TGTGCCAGCACGGAGCCGAGCTCCTACAATGAGCAGTTCTTC. Translation gives CASTEPSSYNEQFF.

This sequence joins TRBV29-1 and TRBJ2-1; D might be TRBD1 or TRBD2, each matching 5 bases. Trimming removed 7 bases from V and 0 bases from J, with 16 bases in between. This CDR3 contains 15 residues. The germline gives CDR1 SQVTM, CDR2 ANQGSEA. The CDR3 region has the DNA TGCAGCGGCAAAGGGACCGATAGCTCCTACAATGAGCAGTTCTTC. It is translated as CSGKGTDSSYNEQFF.

Concerning this clonotype: At one end the junction does not follow the germline gene, possibly because of a read error. The rearrangement links TRBV4-1 to TRBJ1-5; the D gene is possibly TRBD1 (6 bases). The CDR3 covers 17 residues. Germline values: CDR1 MGHRA, CDR2 YSYEKL. The CDR3: CASSQDQMRGRNRPQHF. The CDR3 DNA follows: TGCGCCAGCAGCCAAGATCAGATGAGGGGGAGAAATCGGCCCCAGCATTTT.

Worth noting for this clonotype: Mismatch with germline at one junction end may stem from a read error. This rearrangement joins TRBV7-2 to TRBJ1-2; TRBD1 is a possible D gene (6 bases). The CDR3 is made up of 16 amino acids. Germline V lookup: CDR1 SGHTA, CDR2 FQGNSA. The CDR3 DNA is TGTGCCAGCAGCTTGAGTACAGGACAGACTAACTATGGCTACATCTTC. It encodes CASSLSTGQTNYGYIF.

This clonotype was seen a few times. CDR3 loop: CASSKQDLGYGYTF. The CDR3 DNA reads as TGTGCCAGCAGTAAACAGGATCTGGGCTATGGCTACACCTTC. The J gene is TRBJ1-2, the V gene TRBV12-3 or TRBV12-4, with D maybe TRBD1 (5 bases). V lost 5 bases and J lost 4, with 14 bases in between. The CDR3 has 14 residues.

This clonotype has a handful of counts. The J gene is TRBJ2-3, the V gene TRBV7-8, with D perhaps TRBD2 (5 bases). V lost 1 base and J lost 0, with 11 bases in between. This CDR3 region has 16 residues. The V gene's germline CDR1 is SGHVS and CDR2 FQNEAQ. The CDR3 bases are TGTGCCAGCAGCTTAGTTCCCCGGGGTAGCACAGATACGCAGTATTTT. As protein: CASSLVPRGSTDTQYF. Full variable domain (missing parts from reference TRBV7-8 and TRBJ2-3): GAGVSQSPRYKVAKRGQDVALRCDPISGHVSLFWYQQALGQGPEFLTYFQNEAQLDKSGLPSDRFFAERPEGSVSTLKIQRTQQEDSAVYLCASSLVPRGSTDTQYFGPGTRLTVL.

V is TRBV7-9 and J is TRBJ1-1, with a weak D call TRBD1 (5 bases). Germline CDR1 is SEHNR and CDR2 is FQNEAQ (reference sequence). V lost 5 bases to trimming and J lost 7 bases, with 14 bases between them. The CDR3 is 13 residues long. This CDR3 is CASSVGGEDEAFF. The CDR3 region has the DNA TGTGCCAGCAGCGTAGGAGGGGAAGATGAAGCTTTCTTT.

The gene calls are TRBV28 and TRBJ2-4, with 8 positions matching TRBD2. V shed 4 bases, J shed 9 bases, and the junction held 8 bases outside the gene matches. This CDR3 contains 14 residues. Germline V gene lookup returns CDR1 MDHEN and CDR2 SYDVKM. CDR3 region: CASSSNGGGSIQYF. Written as DNA, the CDR3 is TGTGCCAGCAGTTCGAACGGGGGGGGAAGCATTCAGTACTTC.

This clonotype has just a few counts. This rearrangement joins TRBV14 to TRBJ2-1; 8 bases map to TRBD2. The CDR3 sequence is 15 residues long. V dropped 1 base and J dropped 5; count of bases not matched to a gene: 4. Germline V CDR1 and CDR2: SGHDN, FVKESK. In DNA form, the CDR3 reads TGTGCCAGCAGCCAAGGGCCGGGGGGGCACAATGAGCAGTTCTTC. Encoded protein: CASSQGPGGHNEQFF.

The gene calls are TRBV5-1 and TRBJ2-5; 8 positions agree with TRBD2. The germline V gene has CDR1 SGHRS and CDR2 YFSETQ. The CDR3 loop spans 15 amino acids. The V gene end was trimmed by 6 bases and the J gene end by 11 bases; junction bases not matched to a gene: 18. CDR3 in amino acids: CASKGLSHGGDEQYF. CDR3 sequence (DNA): TGCGCCAGCAAGGGCCTAAGCCACGGGGGGGATGAGCAGTACTTC.

CDR3 residues: CSASSPNGGGYTF. The CDR3 nucleotides read TGCAGCGCGTCCTCCCCGAACGGGGGTGGCTACACCTTC. V usage is TRBV29-1 and J usage is TRBJ1-2; a possible D gene is TRBD1 (5 bases). The germline V gene has CDR1 SQVTM and CDR2 ANQGSEA. Trimming pared 7 bases from V and 7 bases from J, leaving 19 bases between. The CDR3 runs to 13 residues.

CDR3 nucleotides: TGTGCCAGCAGTCGTGGGGGGACCGGTTGGCCCCAGCATTTT. Its protein product is CASSRGGTGWPQHF. The rearrangement uses TRBV6-5 and TRBJ1-5, with a tentative D call TRBD1 (5 bases). Germline V gene data show CDR1 as MNHEY and CDR2 as SVGAGI. This CDR3 has 14 residues. The V end was cut by 5 bases, the J end by 9 bases, with 17 bases between.

This clonotype was recorded a few times. The chain carries TRBV7-9 and TRBJ2-1; D assignment may be TRBD1 or TRBD2 (5 bases each). The germline CDR1 and CDR2 sequences are SEHNR and FQNEAQ (reference sequence). The CDR3 totals 15 residues. The V end was cut by 4 bases, the J end by 4 bases, with 14 bases between. CDR3 amino acids: CASSSGPLLYNEQFF. The CDR3 nucleotides read TGTGCCAGCAGCTCGGGACCGCTGCTGTACAATGAGCAGTTCTTC.

The chain is built from TRBV6-5 and TRBJ1-1; 7 positions agree with TRBD1. Germline-derived CDR1 and CDR2 are MNHEY and SVGAGI. V was pared by 8 bases and J by 5 bases, with 8 bases of the junction left unmatched. This CDR3 is built from 13 residues. The CDR3 nucleotides read TGTGCCAGCGCCTCGATCAGGGGGACTGAAGCTTTCTTT. Its protein is CASASIRGTEAFF.

The chain is built from TRBV25-1 and TRBJ1-1, with D possibly matching TRBD1 (5 bases). V shed 8 bases and J shed 5 bases, with 12 bases lying between them. Germline CDR1 is MGHDK and CDR2 is SYGVNS. The CDR3 spans 12 residues. Here the CDR3 reads CASGADLTEAFF. In nucleotides, the CDR3 is TGTGCCAGCGGGGCGGACCTAACTGAAGCTTTCTTT.

The rearrangement joins TRBV6-6 to TRBJ2-7; D is ambiguous. CDR1 is MNHNY and CDR2 is SVGAGI in the germline V gene (reference sequence). The CDR3 extends over 14 amino acids. With 0 bases removed from V and 3 bases from J, the gap between germline ends came to 9 bases. The CDR3 reads CASSYSTELYEQYF. CDR3 coding DNA: TGTGCCAGCAGTTACTCGACGGAGCTCTACGAGCAGTACTTC.

This clonotype has a handful of counts. In DNA, the CDR3 is TGCGCCAGCAGCCAAGTAGCGGGGGTAAGGACGAATGAGCAGTTCTTC. Translation gives CASSQVAGVRTNEQFF. The gene calls are TRBV4-3 and TRBJ2-1, with TRBD2 matching over 9 bases. After removal of 1 base from V and 7 bases from J, the junction contained 8 bases not matched to a gene. Germline assignment: CDR1 LGHNA and CDR2 YSLEER. The CDR3 totals 16 residues.

Concerning this clonotype itself: This may be a read error: a much more frequent sequence differs by one nucleotide. The chain is built from TRBV20-1 and TRBJ1-2; D remains ambiguous. Germline V gene data show CDR1 as DFQATT and CDR2 as SNEGSKA (reference sequence). The CDR3 is 12 amino acids. The CDR3 DNA follows: TGCAGGGCCACGGACGGAATCTATGGCTACACCTTC. Residues: CRATDGIYGYTF.

As concerns this clonotype: A much larger clone lies one base from this, so it may be a read error. The conserved closing phenylalanine or tryptophan is absent in this CDR3, likely reflecting a read error. The rearrangement uses TRBV6-2 or TRBV6-3 and TRBJ2-7, with no clear D. The CDR3 is 13 residues long. Germline V gene data show CDR1 as MNHEY and CDR2 as SVGEGT. With 4 bases removed from V and 0 bases from J, the gap between germline ends came to 7 bases. CDR3 sequence: CASSLLPSYEQYC. CDR3 sequence (DNA): TGTGCCAGCAGTTTACTCCCCTCCTACGAGCAGTACTGC.

With respect to this clonotype: This CDR3 fails to terminate in the conserved phenylalanine or tryptophan, so it likely reflects a read error. V is TRBV5-1 and J is TRBJ1-6; D call uncertain. Germline assignment: CDR1 SGHRS and CDR2 YFSETQ. V dropped 4 bases and J dropped 9 bases, with 11 bases sitting between them. The CDR3 extends over 13 amino acids. In DNA, the CDR3 is TGCGCCAGCAGCCCCGGTAGGAGTTCACCCCTCCACTGT. Translation: CASSPGRSSPLHC.

The chain combines TRBV12-5 with TRBJ2-2; 9 nucleotides agree with TRBD1. Germline V gene lookup returns CDR1 LGHNT and CDR2 FRNRAP. V shed 7 bases and J 2 bases; nucleotides not matched to a gene: 11. The CDR3 runs to 17 residues. The CDR3 DNA is TGTGCTAGTGAGGACAGGGGCCTAACGGGAAACACCGGGGAGCTGTTTTTT. This sequence encodes CASEDRGLTGNTGELFF.

The chain recombines TRBV28 with TRBJ2-4; 9 bases line up with TRBD1. After removal of 5 bases from V and 7 bases from J, the junction contained 6 bases not matched to a gene. Germline V gives CDR1 MDHEN, CDR2 SYDVKM. This CDR3 spans 14 amino acids. CDR3 nucleotides: TGTGCCAGCAGTATGGGGACAGGGTGGAACATTCAGTACTTC. As protein: CASSMGTGWNIQYF.

This clonotype was counted between two and nine times. The CDR3: CASSSADRGYIQYF. In nucleotides, the CDR3 is TGTGCCAGCAGCTCCGCGGACAGGGGATACATTCAGTACTTC. The V and J genes are TRBV5-6 and TRBJ2-4; 9 bases agree with TRBD1. The CDR3 has 14 amino acids. The V and J ends lost 3 bases and 8 bases, in that order; junction bases with no gene match: 6. Per germline, CDR1 SGHDT and CDR2 YYEEEE.

This clonotype has just a few counts. The chain employs TRBV6-5 and TRBJ2-1; D possibly corresponds to TRBD2 (5 bases). This CDR3 comprises 16 residues. Germline CDR1 reads MNHEY; CDR2 reads SVGAGI. Trimming cost V 7 bases and J 6 bases, with 22 bases left between them. CDR3 DNA sequence: TGTGCCAGCACCACCCCTATGGCCGCGAGGGTCAATGAGCAGTTCTTC. Residues: CASTTPMAARVNEQFF.

The chain couples TRBV25-1 to TRBJ2-3, with 8 bases aligning to TRBD1. From germline, CDR1 is MGHDK and CDR2 SYGVNS. J gave up 7 bases and V 1 base, and 13 bases lay outside the gene matches. The length of the CDR3 is 17 residues. The CDR3 sequence: CASSEFGNTGGNNTQYF. The DNA of the CDR3 is TGTGCCAGCAGTGAATTCGGGAACACAGGGGGTAACAATACGCAGTATTTT.